The 4 T cell receptor beta chains below were found in one sample sequenced in a study of chemoradiotherapy in HPV16-positive cancers. The protocol was immunoSEQ multiplex PCR, while the TCRdb copy is restricted to in-frame clones and leaves out a portion. The sample lists fewer than 10,000 clones, 91% occurring once. Specimen: blood, collected from a patient who underwent chemoradiotherapy. The receptors here all came from a human donor with HPV-associated anogenital cancer.

The chain has TRBV5-1 and TRBJ2-3, with no clear D. CDR1 is SGHRS and CDR2 is YFSETQ in the germline V gene. Trimming left V 1 base short and J 4 bases short, with 10 bases between. The CDR3 length is 14 residues. CDR3 region: CASSLFAGSDTQYF. The DNA for the CDR3 is TGCGCCAGCAGCTTGTTCGCCGGATCAGATACGCAGTATTTT.

Notes on this clone: The same CDR3 is also encoded by other DNA sequences in this sample. The chain is built from TRBV7-2 and TRBJ1-2; 7 bases line up with TRBD1. Germline V gives CDR1 SGHTA, CDR2 FQGNSA. This CDR3 has 14 residues. V dropped 4 bases and J dropped 9; count of bases not matched to a gene: 11. The CDR3 DNA follows: TGTGCCAGCAGCTGGAGACAGGGTCCAGATCGCTACACCTTC. This gives the protein CASSWRQGPDRYTF.

The rearrangement links TRBV10-1 to TRBJ1-1; the match to TRBD1 covers 7 bases. CDR1 is WNHNN and CDR2 is SYGVQD in the germline V gene (reference sequence). The V gene end was trimmed by 5 bases and the J gene end by 1 base; junction bases not matched to a gene: 10. The CDR3 length is 16 residues. The CDR3 spells CASSPTGDQGNTEAFF. The CDR3 DNA is TGCGCCAGCAGTCCTACAGGGGACCAAGGGAACACTGAAGCTTTCTTT.

The chain is built from TRBV28 and TRBJ1-5; D may be TRBD1 (5 bases). V shed 8 bases and J shed 1 base, with 12 bases lying between them. Germline V lookup: CDR1 MDHEN, CDR2 SYDVKM. The CDR3 is made up of 14 amino acids. CDR3 sequence: CASSVGLSNQPQHF. CDR3 bases: TGTGCCAGCTCCGTGGGACTGAGCAATCAGCCCCAGCATTTT.